This section outlines one T cell receptor beta chain sequence together with its context. This entry is derived from a study of blood T cell repertoires in COVID-19. Study as a whole: There were acute and convalescent COVID-19 samples, and they came from the United States, Italy and Spain.

The CDR3 loop spans 13 amino acids. V was pared by 0 bases and J by 2 bases, with 5 bases between. The germline gives CDR1 SGHRS, CDR2 YFSETQ. The authors' processing: Reference gene primers were amplified, and this amplification served to estimate nucleated cell counts. Clones were read by immunoSEQ multiplex PCR, and TCRdb kept only the in-frame ones, dropping some. That table furnishes V, J and clone size, whereas the DNA furnished D and trimming. The table includes a few hundred thousand clones, over 80% detected once. The chain combines TRBV5-1 with TRBJ1-1; D remains unclear. The sequence derives from a woman in her thirties or forties who had recovered from COVID-19. Sequenced: peripheral blood. CDR3 sequence (DNA): TGCGCCAGCAGCTTGGCAGGAAACACTGAAGCTTTCTTT. Its translation: CASSLAGNTEAFF.